This T cell receptor (beta chain) comes out of a study of T cell changes during pregnancy in multiple sclerosis. Sequenced by immunoSEQ multiplex PCR; TCRdb stores in-frame clones only, minus some. This sample has 85,000 to 100,000 clones; approximately 92% occur once, and the top ten carry under 3%. Trimming shortened V by 4 bases and J by 2 bases, and 20 bases separated the two germline ends. The CDR3 has 17 residues. Looked up from germline, CDR1 is MDHEN and CDR2 is SYDVKM. This chain links TRBV28 with TRBJ1-1, with D unresolved. The material sequenced was peripheral blood, taken in the first trimester of pregnancy. This receptor was taken from a female donor with multiple sclerosis, enrolled in a pregnancy study. CDR3 region: CASSSPGTPFDNTEAFF. Written as DNA, the CDR3 is TGTGCCAGCAGTTCACCGGGAACCCCCTTCGACAACACTGAAGCTTTCTTT.